Listed here are 28 T cell receptor beta chains from one sample, sequenced in a study of quantifying T cell responses using KT2 cells. Turning to the study itself: Reverse transcription used primers in the TCR alpha and beta constant regions.

Each cDNA got a UMI-containing oligo ligated at its 3' end. The first PCR ran 4 to 5 cycles with an equimolar RC1.1 and RC1.2 beta primer mix. MiXCR, run by TCRdb on the UMI-ligation and nested PCR reads, gives a single entry per CDR3 protein. The table includes roughly 50,000 distinct CDR3 sequences, 10% to 15% detected once. Input material: PBMCs spiked with cells of the T cell clone KT2. The source is a human donor.

This chain links TRBV27 with TRBJ2-7; TRBD1 is a possible D gene (6 bases). The CDR3 covers 13 residues. The V gene's germline CDR1 is MNHEY and CDR2 SMNVEV (reference sequence). V dropped 5 bases and J dropped 6 bases, with 14 bases sitting between them. CDR3 nucleotide sequence: TGTGCCAGCAGTCTACAGGGTACTGGCGAGCAGTACTTC. It is translated as CASSLQGTGEQYF.

This clonotype was counted a few times. The chain recombines TRBV2 with TRBJ2-7, with D uncertain. The CDR3 runs 13 residues. Per germline, CDR1 SNHLY and CDR2 FYNNEI. V was trimmed by 5 bases and J by 3 bases, leaving 11 bases between them. The CDR3 DNA reads as TGTGCCAGCAGTTTTGCACCTAACTACGAGCAGTACTTC. Residues: CASSFAPNYEQYF.

The table lists this clonotype with a few counts. The rearrangement links TRBV25-1 to TRBJ2-2, with D possibly TRBD1 on 5 matching bases. CDR1 is MGHDK and CDR2 is SYGVNS in the germline V gene. The CDR3 is 14 residues long. Trimming removed 10 bases from V and 0 bases from J, with 12 bases in between. This CDR3 reads CATRWGPNTGELFF. CDR3 in DNA: TGTGCCACCCGGTGGGGCCCGAACACCGGGGAGCTGTTTTTT.

There are a few counts of this clonotype. V is TRBV2 and J is TRBJ2-3; TRBD2 agrees at 11 bases. Trimming at V came to 6 bases and at J to 0 bases, leaving 5 bases not matched to a gene. The germline gives CDR1 SNHLY, CDR2 FYNNEI. CDR3 size: 16 residues. The CDR3 protein is CASSGLAGLSTDTQYF. The CDR3 DNA reads as TGTGCCAGCAGCGGACTAGCGGGCCTTAGCACAGATACGCAGTATTTT.

This clonotype was seen a few times. The chain carries TRBV7-9 and TRBJ2-1; D gene unclear. The V and J ends lost 0 bases and 11 bases respectively, with 8 bases between them. Germline lookup yields CDR1 SEHNR and CDR2 FQNEAQ (reference sequence). This CDR3 is built from 12 residues. The DNA for the CDR3 is TGTGCCAGCAGCTTAGCGGGGTATCAGCAGTTCTTC. It translates to CASSLAGYQQFF.

This clonotype was seen more than once but under ten times. The chain has TRBV7-8 and TRBJ2-5; D is ambiguous. CDR3 length: 13 amino acids. Trimming removed 1 base at V and 1 base at J, with 4 bases between. Germline lookup yields CDR1 SGHVS and CDR2 FQNEAQ. CDR3 in DNA: TGTGCCAGCAGCTTAGGTCCCCAAGAGACCCAGTACTTC. Amino acids: CASSLGPQETQYF.

This clonotype has a handful of counts. V usage is TRBV27 and J usage is TRBJ1-5; D is ambiguous. CDR3 length: 18 residues. Germline V gene lookup returns CDR1 MNHEY and CDR2 SMNVEV (reference sequence). V was clipped by 2 bases and J by 4 bases, with 21 bases between them. CDR3: CASSLNGHLGGRNQPQHF. The CDR3 DNA reads TGTGCCAGCAGTTTAAATGGGCACCTGGGAGGAAGAAATCAGCCCCAGCATTTT.

Many counts were recorded for this clonotype. This chain connects TRBV7-2 to TRBJ1-5; D is uncertain. V dropped 3 bases and J dropped 0 bases, with 12 bases sitting between them. Germline-derived CDR1 and CDR2 are SGHTA and FQGNSA. The CDR3 sequence is 16 residues long. DNA for the CDR3: TGTGCCAGCAGCTTCCCCCCGGGCAGTAGCAATCAGCCCCAGCATTTT. This translates into CASSFPPGSSNQPQHF.

The chain uses TRBV11-2 and TRBJ1-2; 10 bases are a match to TRBD1. With 5 bases clipped from V and 5 bases from J, the junction kept 11 bases outside the gene matches. The CDR3 is 16 residues long. The germline gives CDR1 SGHAT, CDR2 FQNNGV. CDR3 protein: CASSPPGTGATYGYTF. In DNA form, the CDR3 reads TGTGCCAGCAGCCCCCCCGGGACAGGGGCAACGTATGGCTACACCTTC.

V usage is TRBV5-1 and J usage is TRBJ2-1; possibly TRBD2 for D (5 bases). Trimming cost V 4 bases and J 2 bases, with 10 bases left between them. The CDR3 length is 14 residues. CDR1 and CDR2 (germline): SGHRS, YFSETQ. As DNA, the CDR3 is TGCGCCAGCAGCCTGGACTCTACCTACAATGAGCAGTTCTTC. It encodes CASSLDSTYNEQFF.

This clonotype came up a few times. This chain joins TRBV3-1 and TRBJ2-3; D gene unclear. Trimming took off 2 bases at V and 1 base at J, with 4 bases between the two ends. The CDR3 is made up of 13 amino acids. Germline values: CDR1 LGHDT, CDR2 YNNKEL (reference sequence). The CDR3, as DNA: TGTGCCAGCAGCCAATCTGGCACAGATACGCAGTATTTT. It is translated as CASSQSGTDTQYF.

This clonotype has more than one count but fewer than ten. For the CDR3, the DNA is TGTGCCAGCAGCTTACTTACTGTAGGTGGCAATGAGCAGTTCTTC. Translated: CASSLLTVGGNEQFF. The gene calls are TRBV7-3 and TRBJ2-1, with no clear D. The germline V gene has CDR1 SGHTA and CDR2 FQGTGA. This CDR3 is 15 amino acids long. The V end was cut by 2 bases, the J end by 6 bases, with 14 bases between.

This clonotype occurred a few times. The V call is TRBV20-1, the J call TRBJ1-1, with a tentative D call TRBD1 (5 bases). V lost 0 bases, J lost 8 bases, and 13 bases lay in between. CDR3 length: 13 amino acids. CDR1 DFQATT and CDR2 SNEGSKA come from the germline V gene (reference sequence). The CDR3 protein is CSARDTFRVEAFF. CDR3 sequence (DNA): TGCAGTGCTAGAGATACTTTCAGGGTAGAAGCTTTCTTT.

The J gene is TRBJ2-3, the V gene TRBV5-6, with 11 bases that match TRBD2. Germline loops: CDR1 SGHDT, CDR2 YYEEEE. The trim removed 6 bases at V and 2 bases at J, leaving 11 bases unmatched. There are 17 residues in the CDR3. Written as DNA, the CDR3 is TGTGCCAGCAACCAGGACGGGACTAGCGGCTTCACAGATACGCAGTATTTT. It specifies CASNQDGTSGFTDTQYF.

V is TRBV5-6 and J is TRBJ1-1, with 7 bases that match TRBD1. Germline V gives CDR1 SGHDT, CDR2 YYEEEE. Germline trimming cut 4 bases from V and 0 bases from J; bases unmatched to any gene: 9. This CDR3 has 16 residues. In nucleotides, the CDR3 is TGTGCCAGCAGCCCATTGGACAGGCCTATGAACACTGAAGCTTTCTTT. This gives the protein CASSPLDRPMNTEAFF.

DNA of the CDR3: TGTGCCAGCAGCTTTTCGGGCGGGAGAAGCCAGACCCAGTACTTC. It translates to CASSFSGGRSQTQYF. The gene calls are TRBV7-9 and TRBJ2-5, with TRBD2 identical over 7 bases. Per germline, CDR1 SEHNR and CDR2 FQNEAQ (reference sequence). CDR3 size: 15 residues. V trimming: 3 bases; J trimming: 6 bases; junction bases outside the gene matches: 10.

The chain links TRBV6-2 or TRBV6-3 to TRBJ1-5, with D possibly TRBD1 on 5 matching bases. Germline lookup yields CDR1 MNHEY and CDR2 SVGEGT. The V end lost 7 bases, the J end lost 0 bases, and 16 bases lay between the germline ends. The length of the CDR3 is 16 residues. The CDR3 is CASTPGRADSNQPQHF. DNA of the CDR3: TGTGCCAGCACTCCGGGCAGGGCTGATAGCAATCAGCCCCAGCATTTT.

In this sample, this clonotype turned up a few times. The rearrangement links TRBV12-3 or TRBV12-4 to TRBJ1-5, with 9 bases identical to TRBD1. Trimming at V came to 5 bases and at J to 3 bases, leaving 20 bases not matched to a gene. This CDR3 has 20 amino acids. CDR3 DNA sequence: TGTGCCAGCAGTCACCGACCTCCGGGACAGGGCGGTCGGTACAATCAGCCCCAGCATTTT. Protein: CASSHRPPGQGGRYNQPQHF.

This clonotype appeared many times. J is TRBJ2-3 and V is TRBV7-8, with 7 positions matching TRBD2. Per the germline V gene, CDR1 is SGHVS and CDR2 is FQNEAQ. V gave up 2 bases and J gave up 5 bases; unmatched junction bases: 16. The CDR3 runs 18 residues. CDR3 nucleotides: TGTGCCAGCAGCTTACCATTATCGGGAGGAAGGAGGGAAGATACGCAGTATTTT. As protein: CASSLPLSGGRREDTQYF.

V is TRBV12-3 or TRBV12-4 and J is TRBJ2-3, with D hard to call. The CDR3 contains 15 residues. Trimming removed 0 bases at V and 0 bases at J, with 7 bases between. CDR3 protein: CASSLAPGSTDTQYF. CDR3 sequence (DNA): TGTGCCAGCAGTTTAGCGCCGGGTAGCACAGATACGCAGTATTTT.

This clonotype was found a few times. The gene calls are TRBV18 and TRBJ2-7; 10 nucleotides agree with TRBD1. Losses at the gene ends were 1 base for V and 4 bases for J; bases not matched to a gene: 7. The germline gives CDR1 KGHSH, CDR2 LQKENI. This CDR3 has 16 residues. Written as DNA, the CDR3 is TGTGCCAGCTCACCACTCCCGCCGGGACAGGGGTACGAGCAGTACTTC. Protein sequence: CASSPLPPGQGYEQYF.

This clonotype was counted many times. The gene calls are TRBV2 and TRBJ1-2, with 8 bases identical to TRBD1. V was pared by 1 base and J by 7 bases, with 5 bases of the junction left unmatched. CDR1 and CDR2 from the germline V gene are SNHLY and FYNNEI. This CDR3 spans 14 amino acids. The CDR3 DNA is TGTGCCAGCAGTGAAGTTGGGGACAGGTCTGGCTACACCTTC. This encodes CASSEVGDRSGYTF.

This clonotype has just a few counts. The chain uses TRBV7-9 and TRBJ2-1; 9 bases align to TRBD2. With V trimmed by 2 bases and J by 4 bases, 6 bases remained unmatched. The CDR3 consists of 16 residues. Germline V gene sequence: CDR1 SEHNR, CDR2 FQNEAQ (reference sequence). CDR3 in amino acids: CASSLFPSGKYNEQFF. In DNA form, the CDR3 reads TGTGCCAGCAGCTTATTTCCTAGCGGGAAGTACAATGAGCAGTTCTTC.

The CDR3 reads CASSFELAGGRNEQFF. CDR3 DNA sequence: TGTGCCAGCAGTTTCGAACTAGCGGGAGGTCGAAATGAGCAGTTCTTC. This chain uses TRBV12-3 or TRBV12-4 with TRBJ2-1; 12 bases fit TRBD2. The junction had 7 bases not matched to a gene; V was cut back by 3 bases and J by 7 bases. The CDR3 spans 16 residues.

In its sample, this clonotype was seen many times. The genes are TRBV18 and TRBJ2-1; 11 nucleotides line up with TRBD1. The CDR3 loop spans 15 amino acids. Germline CDR1 reads KGHSH; CDR2 reads LQKENI. V shed 6 bases, J shed 4 bases, and the junction held 5 bases outside the gene matches. CDR3 protein: CASSPGTGGYNEQFF. DNA for the CDR3: TGTGCCAGCTCCCCCGGGACAGGGGGGTACAATGAGCAGTTCTTC. The full variable domain, rest sourced from reference TRBV18 and TRBJ2-1, is NAGVMQNPRHLVRRRGQEARLRCSPMKGHSHVYWYRQLPEEGLKFMVYLQKENIIDESGMPKERFSAEFPKEGPSILRIQQVVRGDSAAYFCASSPGTGGYNEQFFGPGTRLTVL.

CDR3 DNA: TGTGCCTGGAGTAGCGAGGGGGCACGAAACACCATATATTTT. Translating gives CAWSSEGARNTIYF. This rearrangement joins TRBV30 to TRBJ1-3; 7 bases fit TRBD1. V dropped 2 bases and J dropped 5; count of bases not matched to a gene: 6. From germline, CDR1 is GTSNPN and CDR2 SVGIG (reference sequence). This CDR3 contains 14 residues. Looking up the rest from reference TRBV30 and TRBJ1-3 gives the full variable domain: SQTIHQWPATLVQPVGSPLSLECTVEGTSNPNLYWYRQAAGRGLQLLFYSVGIGQISSEVPQNLSASRPQDRQFILSSKKLLLSDSGFYLCAWSSEGARNTIYFGEGSWLTVV.

This sequence joins TRBV18 and TRBJ2-1, with unresolved D. Germline CDR1 is KGHSH and CDR2 is LQKENI. The V and J ends lost 1 base and 8 bases respectively, with 6 bases between them. This CDR3 has 12 residues. CDR3: CASSPLFDEQFF. As DNA, the CDR3 is TGTGCCAGCTCACCACTCTTCGATGAGCAGTTCTTC. The full variable domain, with the rest looked up from reference TRBV18 and TRBJ2-1, is NAGVMQNPRHLVRRRGQEARLRCSPMKGHSHVYWYRQLPEEGLKFMVYLQKENIIDESGMPKERFSAEFPKEGPSILRIQQVVRGDSAAYFCASSPLFDEQFFGPGTRLTVL.

The rearrangement links TRBV15 to TRBJ2-5, with 8 bases matching TRBD2. V lost 3 bases and J lost 3; bases outside the gene matches: 12. The length of the CDR3 is 17 residues. Germline V CDR1 and CDR2: LNHNV, YYDKDF (reference sequence). The CDR3 DNA sequence: TGTGCCACCAGCAGTGGGAGTAGCGGGACCCCGGAAGAGACCCAGTACTTC. Amino acid sequence: CATSSGSSGTPEETQYF.